This T cell receptor (beta chain) was captured by sequencing in a study of OX40 agonist ivuxolimab in advanced cancers. Study overall: One patient with hepatocellular carcinoma and two with cutaneous melanoma, three in all, had partial responses.

A note on this clone: No antigen is known for it.

Germline V lookup: CDR1 KGHSH, CDR2 LQKENI. CDR3 size: 15 residues. J lost 1 base, V lost 3 bases, and 4 bases had no gene match. Whole-study findings and limits: CD4+ and CD8+ blood T cells expanded clonally by week 6 at 0.1 to 3.0 mg/kg. Antigens targeted by the expanded peripheral T cells were not determined.

Clones were read by immunoSEQ multiplex PCR, and TCRdb kept only the in-frame ones, dropping some. The sample shows some 18,000 clones, under 90% of them seen only once. This material consisted of CD4+ or CD8+ T cells sorted from blood, taken in a trial of the OX40 agonist ivuxolimab. This receptor was obtained from an adult with an advanced solid tumor such as melanoma, head and neck, liver or kidney cancer. The chain uses TRBV18 and TRBJ2-5, with TRBD1 matching 8 bases. The CDR3 here is CASSPGTGRQETQYF. CDR3 nucleotide sequence: TGTGCCAGCTCACCTGGGACAGGTCGCCAAGAGACCCAGTACTTC.